The present T cell receptor beta chain was sequenced within a study of T cells in localized non-small cell lung cancer. The method was immunoSEQ multiplex PCR; TCRdb's version includes in-frame clones alone and lacks a portion of them. Among over 15,000 clones listed, around 89% were seen once. Trimming removed 5 bases at V and 4 bases at J, with 8 bases between. The germline V gene has CDR1 SGHTA and CDR2 FQGNSA. The CDR3 length is 12 residues. V and J are TRBV7-2 and TRBJ2-5; D remains ambiguous. The clonotype was recovered from a male donor at least 60 years old with stage II squamous cell lung carcinoma. This specimen consisted of peripheral blood, obtained before any cancer treatment. Here the CDR3 reads CASSPTTETQYF. The CDR3 bases are TGTGCCAGCAGCCCGACGACAGAGACCCAGTACTTC.